This is a list of T cell receptor beta chains from one sample in a study of T cells after yellow fever vaccination. TCRdb re-analysed the 5' RACE reads in MiXCR, keeping a single row per CDR3 protein. The repertoire holds around 63,000 distinct CDR3 sequences, with about 7.8% as singletons. The material sequenced was CD8+ T cells sorted from PBMCs, taken 15 days after the yellow fever booster vaccination. These receptors all come from a man in his thirties or forties who received the YFV17D yellow fever vaccine. Both conserved end residues are part of each CDR3. The order of the fields is J gene, D gene, clone size, V gene, CDR3 DNA, CDR3 protein. D genes are given only for firm matches. Part of the rows lack a size; the others show once, few, many or a class for expanded clones.

J: TRBJ2-3; D: TRBD2; size: many; V: TRBV4-2; DNA: TGTGCCAGCAGCCCCGGCGCACTAGCGTTGGTAGATACGCAGTATTTT; CDR3: CASSPGALALVDTQYF
J: TRBJ1-2; D: .; size: few; V: TRBV7-9; DNA: TGTGCCAGCAGCTTAGTGGTCAGGGCGGACTATGGCTACACCTTC; CDR3: CASSLVVRADYGYTF
J: TRBJ2-2; D: TRBD2; size: many; V: TRBV13; DNA: TGTGCCAGCAGCCCATCCTTAGCGGGAGGGTTCGGGGAGCTGTTTTTT; CDR3: CASSPSLAGGFGELFF
J: TRBJ1-3; D: .; size: .; V: TRBV7-8; DNA: TGTGCCAGCAGCCTCGGGCTGGAAGTCTCTGGAAACACCATATATTTT; CDR3: CASSLGLEVSGNTIYF
J: TRBJ2-5; D: .; size: many; V: TRBV7-7; DNA: TGTGCCAGCAGCCGAGACATAGGGAGCGAGACCCAGTACTTC; CDR3: CASSRDIGSETQYF
J: TRBJ2-7; D: .; size: many; V: TRBV12-3/TRBV12-4; DNA: TGTGCCAGCAGTTTTTATGCCTCCCCCCACGAGCAGTACTTC; CDR3: CASSFYASPHEQYF
J: TRBJ2-1; D: TRBD2; size: many; V: TRBV4-3; DNA: TGCGCCAGCAGCCCCTCGGGAGGAGCCTCCTACAATGAGCAGTTCTTC; CDR3: CASSPSGGASYNEQFF
J: TRBJ1-2; D: TRBD1; size: many; V: TRBV14; DNA: TGTGCCAGCAGCCTGGGACAGCCTTATGGCTACACCTTC; CDR3: CASSLGQPYGYTF
J: TRBJ1-1; D: .; size: many; V: TRBV7-9; DNA: TGTGCCAGCAGCTCCGGGACGGAGGCTTTCTTT; CDR3: CASSSGTEAFF
J: TRBJ2-7; D: TRBD2; size: many; V: TRBV12-3/TRBV12-4; DNA: TGTGCCAGCAGCACTAGCGGGAGGTTCTACGAGCAGTACTTC; CDR3: CASSTSGRFYEQYF
J: TRBJ2-7; D: TRBD1; size: many; V: TRBV2; DNA: TGTGCCAGCAGTCCAGCCCCAACCGGGACAGGGGACGAGCAGTACTTC; CDR3: CASSPAPTGTGDEQYF
J: TRBJ2-3; D: TRBD1; size: many; V: TRBV7-3; DNA: TGTGCCAGCAGCTTAGTTAGGGGGCACCAGACGGATACGCAGTATTTT; CDR3: CASSLVRGHQTDTQYF
J: TRBJ2-7; D: TRBD2; size: many; V: TRBV27; DNA: TGTGCCAGCAGAATTTTAGCGGGAGCGGGGAACTACGAGCAGTACTTC; CDR3: CASRILAGAGNYEQYF